This record covers a single T cell receptor (beta chain). The germline CDR1 and CDR2 sequences are MNHEY and SVGEGT. The V and J ends lost 7 bases and 8 bases respectively, with 21 bases between them. The CDR3 spans 15 residues. The data derive from a study of T-cell reconstitution after alpha-beta-depleted transplantation in children. Unique molecular identifiers were incorporated during preparation of the TCRbeta library. A single record per CDR3 protein comes from TCRdb applying MiXCR to the PCR reads. There are almost 600,000 distinct CDR3 sequences in the sample; 27% occur only once, and approximately 33% lies in the top ten.

This specimen consisted of PBMCs, obtained before TCRalphabeta/CD19-depleted stem cell transplant. The gene calls are TRBV6-2 or TRBV6-3 and TRBJ2-1; D remains ambiguous. The clonotype originates from a boy younger than two with Wiskott-Aldrich syndrome, due to receive a stem cell transplant. The CDR3 coding sequence is TGTGCCAGCATCGAGATGGGAAGGAGTATCCATGAGCAGTTCTTC. This sequence encodes CASIEMGRSIHEQFF.